A selection of T cell receptor beta chains follows, all from one sample in a study of blood T cell repertoires in COVID-19. Sequencing used immunoSEQ multiplex PCR; TCRdb keeps in-frame clones, though not all of them. The sample yields roughly 230,000 clones, around four fifths seen once. Sequencing was done on a sample of peripheral blood. The receptors stem from a man aged 40-55 years with active or convalescent COVID-19. CDR3s include the opening cysteine and the closing phenylalanine or tryptophan. A D gene is named only where the DNA matches it firmly. Where a row states a size, it is once, few, many or the class of an expanded clone; other rows omit it.

length	V	D	size	J	CDR3	DNA
15	TRBV6-1	TRBD1	NA	TRBJ2-1	CASSDLRDRGNEQFF	TGTGCCAGCAGTGACCTCCGGGACAGGGGTAATGAGCAGTTCTTC
14	TRBV9	NA	NA	TRBJ2-5	CASSVGTVQETQYF	TGTGCCAGCAGCGTAGGAACAGTACAAGAGACCCAGTACTTC
15	TRBV29-1	NA	NA	TRBJ1-3	CSVEEGGVSGNTIYF	TGCAGCGTTGAAGAAGGAGGCGTTTCTGGAAACACCATATATTTT
14	TRBV30	TRBD1	NA	TRBJ1-5	CAWSAGTEHQPQHF	TGTGCCTGGAGCGCCGGGACAGAACATCAGCCCCAGCATTTT
14	TRBV7-2	NA	NA	TRBJ1-3	CASSWDTERNTIYF	TGTGCCAGCAGCTGGGACACCGAGAGAAACACCATATATTTT
15	TRBV3-1/TRBV3-2	NA	NA	TRBJ2-1	CASSQDKGLDNEQFF	TGTGCCAGCAGCCAAGATAAGGGACTTGACAATGAGCAGTTCTTC
14	TRBV28	NA	NA	TRBJ1-5	CASWDTYSNQPQHF	TGTGCCAGCTGGGACACTTATAGCAATCAGCCCCAGCATTTT
16	TRBV13	TRBD2	NA	TRBJ2-7	CASSSELAGDHGEQYF	TGTGCCAGCAGCTCAGAACTAGCGGGAGATCATGGCGAGCAGTACTTC
13	TRBV6-5	NA	few	TRBJ1-2	CASRPDRRSGYTF	TGTGCCAGCAGACCCGACAGACGTTCGGGCTACACCTTC
16	TRBV28	NA	once	TRBJ1-1	CASSPRGVVGNTEAFF	TGTGCCAGCAGTCCCCGGGGTGTGGTCGGGAACACTGAAGCTTTCTTT
12	TRBV9	NA	NA	TRBJ2-3	CASTPITDTQYF	TGTGCCAGCACCCCTATCACAGATACGCAGTATTTT
18	TRBV5-1	NA	NA	TRBJ1-6	CASSLGQVTPEYNSPLHF	TGCGCCAGCAGCTTGGGGCAGGTAACCCCAGAGTATAATTCACCCCTCCACTTT
14	TRBV30	NA	NA	TRBJ1-1	CAWSWGRMNTEAFF	TGTGCCTGGAGCTGGGGGCGGATGAACACTGAAGCTTTCTTT
17	TRBV5-5	TRBD1	NA	TRBJ1-5	CASSSGQGNMGNQPQHF	TGTGCCAGCAGCTCGGGACAGGGAAACATGGGCAATCAGCCCCAGCATTTT
13	TRBV19	NA	NA	TRBJ1-2	CASSMTVNYGYTF	TGTGCCAGTAGTATGACAGTTAACTATGGCTACACCTTC
14	TRBV7-9	NA	NA	TRBJ1-1	CASNLNTAGTEAFF	TGTGCCAGCAACCTGAACACAGCAGGCACTGAAGCTTTCTTT
14	TRBV9	NA	NA	TRBJ2-7	CASSVDSGVYEQYF	TGTGCCAGCAGCGTAGATTCAGGGGTCTACGAGCAGTACTTC
15	TRBV5-1	NA	NA	TRBJ2-7	CASSLGLAGFYEQYF	TGCGCCAGCAGCTTGGGTCTTGCAGGGTTCTACGAGCAGTACTTC
13	TRBV6-5	NA	once	TRBJ2-7	CASSSGVYDEQYF	TGTGCCAGCAGTTCAGGGGTCTACGACGAGCAGTACTTC
15	TRBV6-5	TRBD1	once	TRBJ2-5	CASTEGTGGQETQYF	TGTGCCAGCACCGAAGGCACAGGGGGGCAAGAGACCCAGTACTTC
13	TRBV10-3	NA	NA	TRBJ1-1	CAINTPGDTEAFF	TGTGCCATCAACACGCCCGGGGACACTGAAGCTTTCTTT
15	TRBV30	TRBD1	NA	TRBJ1-1	CAWSRIRGLGTEAFF	TGTGCCTGGAGTAGGATAAGGGGGCTTGGGACTGAAGCTTTCTTT
13	TRBV5-1	NA	NA	TRBJ1-1	CASSSPQYTEAFF	TGCGCCAGCAGCTCCCCCCAGTACACTGAAGCTTTCTTT
13	TRBV7-2	TRBD1	NA	TRBJ1-4	CASSRDRGEKLFF	TGTGCCAGCAGCCGGGACAGGGGAGAAAAACTGTTTTTT
15	TRBV2	NA	NA	TRBJ2-1	CASSEWASGGNEQFF	TGTGCCAGCAGTGAATGGGCCTCAGGGGGGAATGAGCAGTTCTTC
15	TRBV7-2	NA	NA	TRBJ2-1	CASSPRVGSNNEQFF	TGTGCCAGCAGCCCCAGGGTTGGATCCAACAATGAGCAGTTCTTC
14	TRBV2	TRBD1	NA	TRBJ1-2	CASSGQGPGTGYTF	TGTGCCAGCAGTGGACAGGGCCCCGGAACGGGCTACACCTTC
13	TRBV11-2	NA	NA	TRBJ1-1	CASSIQRNTEAFF	TGTGCCAGCAGCATACAGAGGAACACTGAAGCTTTCTTT